This TCR beta chain was recorded in a study of shared T cell receptors in the human thymus. Measured with immunoSEQ multiplex PCR; TCRdb has only the in-frame clones, and not every one. In the table there are almost 550,000 clones, around three quarters of which are singletons. The same data also contributed to another study, on human thymus T cells. According to that study: Obtained as resections during corrective heart surgery, the thymus tissue was then studied.

The origin of this receptor is a boy in the first two years of life with a congenital heart defect. The specimen sequenced was thymocytes.

The CDR3 protein is CASSEWNTLYNEQFF. The DNA of the CDR3 is TGCGCCAGCAGTGAATGGAACACACTATACAATGAGCAGTTCTTC. The chain has TRBV10-2 and TRBJ2-1; the D is unclear. This CDR3 is 15 amino acids long. Trimming took off 3 bases at V and 4 bases at J, with 13 bases between the two ends. CDR1 WSHSY and CDR2 SAAADI come from the germline V gene.